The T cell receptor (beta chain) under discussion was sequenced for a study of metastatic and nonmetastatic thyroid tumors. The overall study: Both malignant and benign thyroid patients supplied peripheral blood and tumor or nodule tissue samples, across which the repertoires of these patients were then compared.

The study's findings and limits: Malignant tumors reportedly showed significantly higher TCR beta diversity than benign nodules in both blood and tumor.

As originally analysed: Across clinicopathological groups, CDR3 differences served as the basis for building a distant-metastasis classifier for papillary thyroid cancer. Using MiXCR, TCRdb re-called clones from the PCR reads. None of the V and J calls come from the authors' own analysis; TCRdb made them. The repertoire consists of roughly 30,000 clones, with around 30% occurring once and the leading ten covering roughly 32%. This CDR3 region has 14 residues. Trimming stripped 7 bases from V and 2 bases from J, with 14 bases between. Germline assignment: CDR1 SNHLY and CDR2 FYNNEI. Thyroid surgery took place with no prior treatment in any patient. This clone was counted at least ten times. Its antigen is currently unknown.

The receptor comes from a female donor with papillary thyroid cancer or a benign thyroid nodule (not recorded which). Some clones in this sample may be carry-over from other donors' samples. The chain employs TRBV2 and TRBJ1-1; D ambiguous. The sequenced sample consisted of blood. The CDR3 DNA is TGTGCCAGCAAGAATCCAGTACGCAACACTGAAGCTTTCTTT. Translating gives CASKNPVRNTEAFF.